The source of this TCR beta chain is a study of blood T cell repertoires in COVID-19 (dated by TCRdb to 2018 to 2020). At the level of the whole study: Collaborator samples came from the United States, Italy and Spain and covered acute and convalescent phases of COVID-19. The material from the prospective study consisted of cDNA or gDNA derived from T cells, B-cell-depleted T cells, or PBMCs. Subjects who had been exposed to COVID-19, were actively infected with it, or had recovered from it provided the deeply sampled blood TCRbeta repertoires that made up the dataset. The repertoires were made available in a free public database intended to serve as a resource for research on the immune response to SARS-CoV-2. Samples were obtained from the ongoing ImmuneRACE study (first 160 participants) and from approximately 1,200 subjects provided by 6 global collaborators. A de-identified subject ID, COVID-19 status, age in years and sex were almost always included in the sample metadata. Where available, HLA class I and class II types were obtained from metadata supplied by the sample provider rather than from assay-based typing. Study-wide conclusions, independent of this receptor: The amount of clinical and demographic metadata varied by source and participant and was provided uncurated.

Counted from cysteine to phenylalanine, this CDR3 has 14 amino acids. Just CDR3 DNA is preserved here, 42 bases in frame from base 1. Germline trimming amounts to 3 bases on V and 1 base on J, with 1 as the count of junction bases outside the gene matches. The germline V gene (reference sequence) provides CDR1 SEHNR and CDR2 FQNEAQ. On this clone: What this receptor recognizes is not known. The sample holds no much larger clone one base away, and base qualities are not on file.

The immunoSEQ Assay, a bias-controlled multiplex PCR, was used to amplify TCRbeta CDR3 regions from genomic DNA. On the authors' methods: Within the assay, amplification of reference gene primers was used to estimate how many nucleated cells each sample contained. To quantify the absolute abundance of each unique TCRbeta CDR3 rearrangement, sequence reads were collapsed and filtered. For each sample, productive Simpson clonality was calculated by taking the square root of Simpson's diversity index across productive rearrangements. Here the immuneACCESS table is served through TCRdb, limited to in-frame sequences with V and J called. Missing clones are a known gap in these copies; in checked studies unresolved V genes cover under half, and the rest lacks a known reason. V and J calls and clone size are those listed in that table; D and trimming were worked out from the DNA. The sample table records under 300,000 clones; around 90% of these occur just once. More than 0.8% of the sample comes from the top ten.

One collaborating source in Seattle enrolled patients during active infection and followed them longitudinally through the course of disease. Collaborating institutions collected whole blood in K2EDTA tubes following their own protocols. For TCRbeta analysis, collaborator samples were shipped as frozen whole blood, as isolated PBMCs, or as DNA extracted from either sample type. The source of this sequence is a man aged 25 to 45 with COVID-19, enrolled during active disease. This chain is built from TRBV7-9 and TRBJ2-5, with 8 middle bases fitting TRBD1. The sample consisted of peripheral blood. DNA sequence: TGTGCCAGCAGCTTTGGACAGGGCCAAGAGACCCAGTACTTC. This encodes CASSFGQGQETQYF.